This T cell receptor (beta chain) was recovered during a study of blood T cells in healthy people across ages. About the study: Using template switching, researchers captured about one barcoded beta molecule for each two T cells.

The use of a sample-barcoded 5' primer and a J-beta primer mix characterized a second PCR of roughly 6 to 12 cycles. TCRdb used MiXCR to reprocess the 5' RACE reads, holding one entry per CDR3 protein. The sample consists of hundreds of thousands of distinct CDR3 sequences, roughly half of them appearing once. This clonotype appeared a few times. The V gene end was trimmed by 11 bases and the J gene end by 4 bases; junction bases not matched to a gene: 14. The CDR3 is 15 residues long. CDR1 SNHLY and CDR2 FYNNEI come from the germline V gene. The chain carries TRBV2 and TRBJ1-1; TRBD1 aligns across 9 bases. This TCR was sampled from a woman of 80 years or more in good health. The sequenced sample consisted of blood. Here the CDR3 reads CACRDRAPLGTEAFF. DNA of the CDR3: TGTGCCTGCCGGGACAGGGCTCCCCTTGGCACTGAAGCTTTCTTT.